This TCR beta chain is drawn from a study of T cell changes during pregnancy in multiple sclerosis. The CDR3 contains 17 residues. V lost 4 bases and J lost 2; bases outside the gene matches: 11. CDR1 and CDR2 from the germline V gene are SGHRS and YFSETQ. Produced via immunoSEQ multiplex PCR; TCRdb's table is partial and in-frame only. The sample has about 75,000 clones; 89% are singletons. V and J are TRBV5-1 and TRBJ1-4; TRBD1 matches 7 bases. The clonotype originates from a female donor in good health, enrolled as a control in a pregnancy study. Sequencing used peripheral blood, obtained in the first trimester of pregnancy. As DNA, the CDR3 is TGCGCCAGCAGCCAGCGGGGGCCGGGACAGACTAATGAAAAACTGTTTTTT. It codes for CASSQRGPGQTNEKLFF.